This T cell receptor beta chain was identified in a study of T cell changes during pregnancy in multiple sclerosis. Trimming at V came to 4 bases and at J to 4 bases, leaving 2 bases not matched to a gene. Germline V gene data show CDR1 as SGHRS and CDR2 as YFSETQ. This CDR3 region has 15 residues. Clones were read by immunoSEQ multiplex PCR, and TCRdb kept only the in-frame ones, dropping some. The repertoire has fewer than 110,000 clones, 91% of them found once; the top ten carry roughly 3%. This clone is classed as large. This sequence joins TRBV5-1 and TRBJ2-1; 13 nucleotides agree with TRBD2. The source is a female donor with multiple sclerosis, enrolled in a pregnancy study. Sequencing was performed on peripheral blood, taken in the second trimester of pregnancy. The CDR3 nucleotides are TGCGCCAGCAGCGTGGGACTAGCGGGATACAATGAGCAGTTCTTC. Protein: CASSVGLAGYNEQFF.